Listed below are T cell receptor beta chains from one sample, sequenced in a study of beta chain features in type 1 diabetes. The assay was immunoSEQ multiplex PCR, and TCRdb's table has in-frame clones only and misses some. The table records under 300,000 clones, roughly 20% of them present only once. Sequencing was carried out using naive CD4+ T cells from blood. These receptor sequences come from a woman between 40 and 55 years old with type 1 diabetes. Each CDR3 is given with its conserved first and last residue. The D gene is left open where the match is weak. A row's size may be missing; if present it is once, few, many or a size class.

>TRBV7-2|TRBJ2-5|few|15|-
TGTGCCAGCAGCGATACTACAGGGACCGGGGAGACCCAGTACTTC
CASSDTTGTGETQYF
>TRBV9|TRBJ2-1|few|16|TRBD2
TGTGCCAGCAGCGTAGCTGTTAGGGAGGGCGACAATGAGCAGTTCTTC
CASSVAVREGDNEQFF
>TRBV15|TRBJ2-1|-|15|-
TGTGCCACCAGCAGAGATGAAGGGGCCTGGAATGAGCAGTTCTTC
CATSRDEGAWNEQFF
>TRBV7-9|TRBJ1-2|-|16|-
TGTGCCAGCAGCTTAGCGGCGCAGGTCTGGGACTATGGCTACACCTTC
CASSLAAQVWDYGYTF
>TRBV4-1|TRBJ2-1|few|17|TRBD2
TGCGCCAGCAGCCAAGATTCGGGCGGTGCTGGGAGGGGTGAGCAGTTCTTC
CASSQDSGGAGRGEQFF
>TRBV18|TRBJ1-2|-|15|TRBD1
TGTGCCAGCTCACCAAGACAGGGGTTGGACTATGGCTACACCTTC
CASSPRQGLDYGYTF
>TRBV5-4|TRBJ1-2|-|15|-
TGTGCCAGCAGCTTGGCCGGACAGACCCCCTATGGCTACACCTTC
CASSLAGQTPYGYTF
>TRBV18|TRBJ1-1|few|14|TRBD1
TGTGCCAGCTCCCCCGACAGGGTTGCCACTGAAGCTTTCTTT
CASSPDRVATEAFF
>TRBV7-3|TRBJ2-3|few|14|TRBD1
TGTGCCAGCAGCTCGGACAGGGCTGTAGATACGCAGTATTTT
CASSSDRAVDTQYF
>TRBV7-9|TRBJ1-2|-|13|-
TGTGCCAGCAGCTTAGAGGAGGCAGGCGGCTACACCTTC
CASSLEEAGGYTF
>TRBV11-2|TRBJ2-7|-|15|-
TGTGCCAGCAGCCCCGGATTGGGTTCGGGGTACGAGCAGTACTTC
CASSPGLGSGYEQYF
>TRBV5-6|TRBJ1-5|few|15|-
TGTGCCAGCAGCGCAAGCCCGGGGGGTCTTCAGCCCCAGCATTTT
CASSASPGGLQPQHF
>TRBV29-1|TRBJ2-2|few|13|-
TGCAGCGTTGAATCAGGGCCCACCGGGGAGCTGTTTTTT
CSVESGPTGELFF
>TRBV4-3|TRBJ2-3|few|15|TRBD2
TGCGCCAGCAGCCCGCATAGCGGGAGCACAGATACGCAGTATTTT
CASSPHSGSTDTQYF
>TRBV10-3|TRBJ2-7|-|13|-
TGTGCCATCAGTGAGTCGGGCAGCTACGAGCAGTACTTC
CAISESGSYEQYF
>TRBV19|TRBJ2-3|-|13|TRBD2
TGTGCCAGTAGTACTAGCGGTGCAGATACGCAGTATTTT
CASSTSGADTQYF
>TRBV10-3|TRBJ2-3|-|13|-
TGTGCCTCGCGAGGGGGTTCCACAGATACGCAGTATTTT
CASRGGSTDTQYF
>TRBV28|TRBJ2-1|-|14|-
TGTGCCAGCAGTTTAGTGGACCGAGGGCATGAGCAGTTCTTC
CASSLVDRGHEQFF
>TRBV6-6|TRBJ1-4|-|12|TRBD1
TGTGCCAGCTGGACAGGGTACGAAAAACTGTTTTTT
CASWTGYEKLFF
>TRBV29-1|TRBJ1-1|few|13|-
TGCAGCGTTGTCGGGGGGAGGAACACTGAAGCTTTCTTT
CSVVGGRNTEAFF
>TRBV4-2|TRBJ1-4|-|15|TRBD1
TGTGCCAGCAGCCAAGTAGGGGGCACAAATGAAAAACTGTTTTTT
CASSQVGGTNEKLFF
>TRBV7-2|TRBJ1-1|-|15|TRBD1
TGTGCCAGCAGCTCCAAAGGACAGGGATGGACTGAAGCTTTCTTT
CASSSKGQGWTEAFF
>TRBV9|TRBJ2-1|few|16|TRBD2
TGTGCCAGCAGCGTTGTAGCGGGAGCAAACCTTCGGGAGCAGTTCTTC
CASSVVAGANLREQFF
>TRBV6-4|TRBJ1-1|-|14|TRBD1
TGTGCCAGCAGTGACGGACAGGGAGGCACTGAAGCTTTCTTT
CASSDGQGGTEAFF
>TRBV6-6|TRBJ2-5|-|12|-
TGTGCCAGCAATACAGGGTTAGAGACCCAGTACTTC
CASNTGLETQYF
>TRBV6-5|TRBJ2-2|-|15|-
TGTGCCAGCACCCTCGGGAGCCCTAACACCGGGGAGCTGTTTTTT
CASTLGSPNTGELFF
>TRBV30|TRBJ2-3|few|15|TRBD2
TGTGCCTGGAGGAGCGGGAGGGCCAGCACAGATACGCAGTATTTT
CAWRSGRASTDTQYF
>TRBV5-1|TRBJ2-2|-|16|TRBD2
TGCGCCAGCAGCCGACTAGCGGGGGCGAACACCGGGGAGCTGTTTTTT
CASSRLAGANTGELFF
>TRBV19|TRBJ1-1|few|13|-
TGTGCCAGTAGCGCCCGAGTGAACACTGAAGCTTTCTTT
CASSARVNTEAFF
>TRBV10-3|TRBJ2-7|-|11|-
TGTGCCGGCGGACAGTTCTACGAGCAGTACTTC
CAGGQFYEQYF
>TRBV9|TRBJ2-1|few|14|TRBD1
TGTGCCTGTGAGAAGGGGGCCGGGTTAGGTGAGCAGTTCTTC
CACEKGAGLGEQFF
>TRBV11-2|TRBJ2-1|-|15|-
TGTGCCAGCAGCTTAGACCAGGGGGGATACAATGAGCAGTTCTTC
CASSLDQGGYNEQFF
>TRBV5-1|TRBJ1-1|once|14|-
TGCGCCAGCAGCCCCGGGGGTAGGGGCTCCGAAGCTTTCTTT
CASSPGGRGSEAFF
>TRBV4-2|TRBJ2-1|few|17|-
TGTGCCAGCAGCCAAGTTCTGCTCCAGGGTTTCTACAATGAGCAGTTCTTC
CASSQVLLQGFYNEQFF
>TRBV28|TRBJ2-5|few|14|-
TGTGCCAGCAGTTTAGGGGCGTCCCAAGAGACCCAGTACTTC
CASSLGASQETQYF